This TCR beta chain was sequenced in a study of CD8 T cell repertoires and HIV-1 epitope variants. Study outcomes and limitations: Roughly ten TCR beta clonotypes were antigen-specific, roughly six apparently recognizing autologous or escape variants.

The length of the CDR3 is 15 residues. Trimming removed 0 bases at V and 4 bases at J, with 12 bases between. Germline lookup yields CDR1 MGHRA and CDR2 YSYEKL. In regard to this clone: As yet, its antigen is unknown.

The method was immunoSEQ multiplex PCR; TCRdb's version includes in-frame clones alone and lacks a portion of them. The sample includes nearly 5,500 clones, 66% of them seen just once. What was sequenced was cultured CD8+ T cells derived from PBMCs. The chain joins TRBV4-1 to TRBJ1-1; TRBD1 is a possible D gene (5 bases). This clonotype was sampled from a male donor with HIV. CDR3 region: CASSQDPGGGTEAFF. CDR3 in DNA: TGCGCCAGCAGCCAAGATCCTGGGGGTGGCACTGAAGCTTTCTTT.